These T cell receptor beta chains were read from a single sample in a study of CD8+ T cells in alopecia areata. The method was immunoSEQ multiplex PCR; TCRdb's version includes in-frame clones alone and lacks a portion of them. The profile shows 200,000 to 250,000 clones, 35% to 40% of them singletons. This material consisted of CD4+ T cells sorted from blood, taken around week 34, from a patient treated with tofacitinib. The receptors were gathered from a human donor with alopecia areata. CDR3s include the opening cysteine and the closing phenylalanine or tryptophan. D genes are given only for firm matches. Clone size appears in some rows only: once, few, many, or a class for an expanded clone.

j_gene,abundance,v_gene,d_gene,CDR3aa,CDR3nt
TRBJ2-3,few,TRBV30,.,CAWSPGPYTDTQYF,TGTGCCTGGAGTCCCGGACCATACACAGATACGCAGTATTTT
TRBJ2-3,few,TRBV9,.,CASSYGLMSTDTQYF,TGTGCCAGCAGCTACGGACTCATGAGCACAGATACGCAGTATTTT
TRBJ2-7,.,TRBV18,TRBD1,CASVPGTDYSEQYF,TGTGCCAGCGTTCCCGGGACAGATTACTCCGAGCAGTACTTC
TRBJ1-2,.,TRBV5-4,.,CASSLEEGEMVYGYTF,TGTGCCAGCAGCCTGGAGGAGGGGGAGATGGTCTATGGCTACACCTTC
TRBJ1-4,few,TRBV9,.,CASSVGHINEKLFF,TGTGCCAGCAGCGTCGGACACATTAATGAAAAACTGTTTTTT
TRBJ1-4,.,TRBV5-1,.,CASSSTGNPHKGEKLFF,TGCGCCAGCAGCTCGACCGGGAACCCCCACAAGGGTGAAAAACTGTTTTTT
TRBJ1-1,few,TRBV6-6,.,CASSRYTEAFF,TGTGCCAGCAGCAGGTACACTGAAGCTTTCTTT
TRBJ2-7,.,TRBV14,TRBD2,CASSPQLAGGFEQYF,TGTGCCAGCAGCCCACAACTAGCGGGAGGTTTCGAGCAGTACTTC
TRBJ2-7,.,TRBV29-1,.,CSVVSSHSYEQYF,TGCAGCGTTGTGAGCTCTCACTCCTACGAGCAGTACTTC
TRBJ1-6,.,TRBV30,.,CAWKPPQGKSSYNSPLHF,TGTGCCTGGAAGCCCCCACAGGGAAAGAGCTCCTATAATTCACCCCTCCACTTT
TRBJ1-2,many,TRBV29-1,.,CSVVHLQGYGYTF,TGCAGCGTTGTCCACCTCCAAGGTTATGGCTACACCTTC
TRBJ2-5,once,TRBV6-5,TRBD2,CASRGLAAGGETQYF,TGTGCCAGCAGGGGACTAGCGGCTGGGGGGGAGACCCAGTACTTC
TRBJ2-7,few,TRBV27,TRBD1,CASRQQGGTYEQYF,TGTGCCAGCAGGCAACAGGGGGGCACCTACGAGCAGTACTTC
TRBJ2-7,.,TRBV27,TRBD2,CASMAGGASYEQYF,TGTGCCAGCATGGCCGGGGGGGCTTCCTACGAGCAGTACTTC
TRBJ2-2,.,TRBV11-1,TRBD1,CASSMDRFSSNTGELFF,TGTGCCAGCAGCATGGACAGGTTCTCGTCGAACACCGGGGAGCTGTTTTTT
TRBJ2-6,.,TRBV9,.,CASSAVSGANVLTF,TGTGCCAGCAGCGCGGTAAGCGGGGCCAACGTCCTGACTTTC
TRBJ1-5,.,TRBV27,.,CASSTTSHLNQPQHF,TGTGCCAGCAGTACGACATCCCATCTCAATCAGCCCCAGCATTTT
TRBJ2-7,few,TRBV2,TRBD1,CASNLQGAPYEQYF,TGTGCCAGCAATCTACAGGGGGCGCCCTACGAGCAGTACTTC
TRBJ2-1,.,TRBV5-1,.,CASSWVGGDNEQFF,TGCGCCAGCAGCTGGGTCGGGGGCGACAATGAGCAGTTCTTC
TRBJ1-5,few,TRBV19,.,CASSFPTGPQHF,TGTGCCAGTAGTTTCCCGACAGGACCCCAGCATTTT
TRBJ2-1,.,TRBV7-8,TRBD2,CASSPRTSPANLKQFF,TGTGCCAGCAGCCCCCGGACTAGCCCCGCGAACTTGAAGCAGTTCTTC
TRBJ2-1,few,TRBV5-1,.,CASSRGTVGNEQFF,TGCGCCAGCAGCCGGGGGACAGTTGGCAATGAGCAGTTCTTC
TRBJ2-5,.,TRBV29-1,TRBD1,CSVLPQGALQETQYF,TGCAGCGTTCTCCCACAGGGGGCGCTTCAAGAGACCCAGTACTTC
TRBJ2-1,.,TRBV4-1,.,CASSPPLVVGKQFF,TGCGCCAGCAGCCCCCCCCTTGTCGTCGGGAAGCAGTTCTTC
TRBJ1-2,.,TRBV5-6,.,CASSLPGQYGYTF,TGTGCCAGCAGCTTGCCCGGACAATATGGCTACACCTTC
TRBJ1-2,.,TRBV2,.,CASSAGRGGYGYTF,TGTGCCAGCAGTGCGGGCAGGGGTGGTTATGGCTACACCTTC
TRBJ1-2,few,TRBV29-1,TRBD1,CSVEVGTGVYGYTF,TGCAGCGTTGAAGTGGGGACAGGGGTTTATGGCTACACCTTC
TRBJ2-3,.,TRBV5-1,TRBD1,CASSQVDRGTDTQYF,TGCGCCAGCAGCCAAGTCGACAGGGGCACAGATACGCAGTATTTT
TRBJ2-7,few,TRBV30,.,CAWTGKLDEQYF,TGTGCCTGGACAGGGAAGTTGGACGAGCAGTACTTC
TRBJ2-7,.,TRBV29-1,.,CSVGGGSPYEQYF,TGCAGCGTTGGAGGAGGCTCCCCCTACGAGCAGTACTTC
TRBJ2-6,many,TRBV4-1,TRBD1,CASSQPKAGGAGGANVLTF,TGCGCCAGCAGCCAACCCAAGGCAGGGGGCGCGGGTGGGGCCAACGTCCTGACTTTC
TRBJ2-5,.,TRBV18,.,CASSPRGGMETQYF,TGTGCCAGCTCACCACGAGGGGGGATGGAGACCCAGTACTTC
TRBJ2-1,.,TRBV30,TRBD2,CALKRGSADEQFF,TGTGCCTTGAAGCGGGGCTCGGCTGATGAGCAGTTCTTC
TRBJ1-5,.,TRBV19,.,CASSIGGQPQHF,TGTGCCAGTAGTATAGGGGGACAGCCCCAGCATTTT
TRBJ2-7,.,TRBV5-1,.,CASSRRDTAYEQYF,TGCGCCAGCAGCCGCCGGGACACAGCCTACGAGCAGTACTTC
TRBJ2-3,few,TRBV30,TRBD1,CAWSVGGTGGLNTQYF,TGTGCCTGGAGTGTAGGGGGGACAGGGGGCCTAAATACGCAGTATTTT
TRBJ1-5,.,TRBV15,TRBD1,CATSRGTGVQPQHF,TGTGCCACCAGCAGAGGGACAGGGGTTCAGCCCCAGCATTTT
TRBJ2-1,many,TRBV9,TRBD2,CASSERTSGSSYNEQFF,TGTGCCAGCAGCGAACGGACTAGCGGGAGCTCCTACAATGAGCAGTTCTTC
TRBJ2-5,few,TRBV6-6,.,CASRSTHRDGETQYF,TGTGCCAGCAGATCGACACACAGAGACGGGGAGACCCAGTACTTC
TRBJ1-4,few,TRBV27,.,CASKVLFF,TGTGCCAGCAAGGTTCTGTTTTTT
TRBJ2-1,few,TRBV19,.,CASSPQAYNEQFF,TGTGCCAGTAGTCCTCAAGCCTACAATGAGCAGTTCTTC
TRBJ2-3,few,TRBV20-1,.,CSATGTDTQYF,TGCAGTGCTACTGGCACAGATACGCAGTATTTT
TRBJ1-5,.,TRBV7-8,.,CASSGGVGGNQPQHF,TGTGCCAGCAGCGGAGGTGTGGGGGGCAATCAGCCCCAGCATTTT
TRBJ2-7,.,TRBV5-1,TRBD2,CASSFPRGDLTYEQYF,TGCGCCAGCAGCTTTCCTCGGGGGGATCTAACCTACGAGCAGTACTTC
TRBJ1-6,few,TRBV7-9,.,CASSPGPGRDSPLHF,TGTGCCAGCAGCCCCGGACCTGGGAGGGATTCACCCCTCCACTTT
TRBJ2-7,.,TRBV25-1,TRBD1,CASSGGQGYEQYF,TGTGCCAGCAGTGGTGGACAGGGCTACGAGCAGTACTTC
TRBJ2-3,.,TRBV11-2,.,CASSLWARDSTDTQYF,TGTGCCAGCAGCTTATGGGCCCGGGACAGCACAGATACGCAGTATTTT
TRBJ2-3,.,TRBV5-1,TRBD1,CASSNLADRRAEYF,TGCGCCAGCAGCAACCTGGCGGACAGGCGGGCTGAGTATTTT
TRBJ2-1,.,TRBV2,.,CASSIQGWEQFF,TGTGCCAGCAGTATACAGGGCTGGGAGCAGTTCTTC
TRBJ2-7,.,TRBV18,TRBD1,CASSADRYEQYF,TGTGCCAGCTCCGCGGACAGGTACGAGCAGTACTTC
TRBJ2-1,many,TRBV5-6,TRBD1,CASSSQGQGVSEQFF,TGTGCCAGCAGCTCCCAGGGACAGGGGGTCAGTGAGCAGTTCTTC
TRBJ2-2,once,TRBV5-4,TRBD2,CASSLPGLASGELFF,TGTGCCAGCAGCCTACCGGGACTAGCGTCCGGGGAGCTGTTTTTT